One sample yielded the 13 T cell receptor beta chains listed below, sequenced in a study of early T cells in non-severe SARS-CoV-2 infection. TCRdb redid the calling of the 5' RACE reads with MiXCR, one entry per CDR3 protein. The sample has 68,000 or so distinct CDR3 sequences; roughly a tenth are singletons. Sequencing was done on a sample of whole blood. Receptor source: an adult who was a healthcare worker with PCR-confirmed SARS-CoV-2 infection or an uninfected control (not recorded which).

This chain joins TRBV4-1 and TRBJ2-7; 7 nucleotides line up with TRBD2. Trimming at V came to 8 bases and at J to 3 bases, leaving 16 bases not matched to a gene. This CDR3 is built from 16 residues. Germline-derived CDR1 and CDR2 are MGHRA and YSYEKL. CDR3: CASGLLAGPLIYEQYF. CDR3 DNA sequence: TGCGCCAGCGGTCTTTTAGCGGGCCCCTTAATCTACGAGCAGTACTTC.

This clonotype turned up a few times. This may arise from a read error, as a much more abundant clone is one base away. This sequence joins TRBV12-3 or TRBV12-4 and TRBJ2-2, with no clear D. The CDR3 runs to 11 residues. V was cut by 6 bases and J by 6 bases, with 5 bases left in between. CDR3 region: CASSLPGELFF. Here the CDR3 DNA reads TGTGCCAGCAGCCTCCCCGGGGAGCTGTTTTTT.

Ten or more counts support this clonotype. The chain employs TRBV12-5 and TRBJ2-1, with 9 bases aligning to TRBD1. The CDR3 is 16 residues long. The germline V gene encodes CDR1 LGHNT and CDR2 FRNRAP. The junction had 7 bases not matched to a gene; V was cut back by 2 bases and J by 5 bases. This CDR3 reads CASGLRQGGPHNEQFF. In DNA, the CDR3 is TGTGCTAGTGGTTTGCGACAGGGGGGGCCGCACAATGAGCAGTTCTTC.

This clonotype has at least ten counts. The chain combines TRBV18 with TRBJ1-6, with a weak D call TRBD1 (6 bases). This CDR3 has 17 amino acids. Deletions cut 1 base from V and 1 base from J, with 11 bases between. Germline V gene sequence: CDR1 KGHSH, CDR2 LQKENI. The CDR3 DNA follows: TGTGCCAGCTCACCACGGCAGGGGACTTCCTATAATTCACCCCTCCACTTT. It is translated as CASSPRQGTSYNSPLHF.

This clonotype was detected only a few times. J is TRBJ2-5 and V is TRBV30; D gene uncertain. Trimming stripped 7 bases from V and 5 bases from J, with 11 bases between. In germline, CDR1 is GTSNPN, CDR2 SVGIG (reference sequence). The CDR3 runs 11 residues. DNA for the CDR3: TGTGCCTCGGACCTGATCGAGACCCAGTACTTC. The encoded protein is CASDLIETQYF.

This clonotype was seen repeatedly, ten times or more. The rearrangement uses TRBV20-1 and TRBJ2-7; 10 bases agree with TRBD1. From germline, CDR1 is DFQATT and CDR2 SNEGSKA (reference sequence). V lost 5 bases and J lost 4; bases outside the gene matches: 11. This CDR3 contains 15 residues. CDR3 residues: CSAPKPTGGRYEQYF. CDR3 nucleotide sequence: TGCAGTGCTCCGAAACCGACAGGGGGCAGGTACGAGCAGTACTTC.

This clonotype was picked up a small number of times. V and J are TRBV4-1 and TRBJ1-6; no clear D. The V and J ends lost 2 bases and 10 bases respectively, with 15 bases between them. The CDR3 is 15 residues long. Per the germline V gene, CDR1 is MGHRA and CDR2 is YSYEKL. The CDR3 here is CASSQPGISGSPLHF. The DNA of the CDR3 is TGCGCCAGCAGCCAACCCGGGATATCTGGATCACCCCTCCACTTT.

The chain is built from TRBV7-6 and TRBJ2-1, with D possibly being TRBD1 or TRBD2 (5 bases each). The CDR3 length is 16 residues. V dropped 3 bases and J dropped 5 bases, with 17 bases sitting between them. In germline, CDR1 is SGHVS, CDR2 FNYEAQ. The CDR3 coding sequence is TGTGCCAGCAGCTTCGGGACCCAGACTAAAGACAATGAGCAGTTCTTC. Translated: CASSFGTQTKDNEQFF.

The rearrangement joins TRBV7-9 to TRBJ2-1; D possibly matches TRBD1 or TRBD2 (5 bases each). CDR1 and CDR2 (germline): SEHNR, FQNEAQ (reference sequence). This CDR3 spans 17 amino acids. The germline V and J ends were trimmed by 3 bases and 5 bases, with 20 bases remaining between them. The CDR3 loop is CASSFSLRVGRDNEQFF. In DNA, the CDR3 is TGTGCCAGCAGCTTTTCCCTCAGGGTGGGACGGGACAATGAGCAGTTCTTC. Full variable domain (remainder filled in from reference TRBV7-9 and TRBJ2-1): DTGVSQNPRHKITKRGQNVTFRCDPISEHNRLYWYRQTLGQGPEFLTYFQNEAQLEKSRLLSDRFSAERPKGSFSTLEIQRTEQGDSAMYLCASSFSLRVGRDNEQFFGPGTRLTVL.

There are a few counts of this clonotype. The CDR3 bases are TGCAGCGTCCAAATCGTACAGCACAATGAGCAGTTCTTC. It specifies CSVQIVQHNEQFF. This chain links TRBV29-1 with TRBJ2-1; D remains ambiguous. Germline V gene lookup returns CDR1 SQVTM and CDR2 ANQGSEA. This CDR3 has 13 amino acids. V lost 6 bases and J 5 bases, leaving 14 bases between the germline ends.

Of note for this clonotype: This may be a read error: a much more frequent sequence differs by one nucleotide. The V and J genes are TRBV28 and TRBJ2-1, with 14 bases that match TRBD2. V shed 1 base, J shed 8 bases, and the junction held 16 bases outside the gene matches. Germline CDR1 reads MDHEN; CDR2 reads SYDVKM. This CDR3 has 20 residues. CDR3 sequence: CASSLFLRTSGRTRLYEQFF. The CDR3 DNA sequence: TGTGCCAGCAGTTTATTCCTTCGGACTAGCGGGAGGACCCGGTTATATGAGCAGTTCTTC. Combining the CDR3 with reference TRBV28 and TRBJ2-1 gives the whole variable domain DVKVTQSSRYLVKRTGEKVFLECVQDMDHENMFWYRQDPGLGLRLIYFSYDVKMKEKGDIPEGYSVSREKKERFSLILESASTNQTSMYLCASSLFLRTSGRTRLYEQFFGPGTRLTVL.

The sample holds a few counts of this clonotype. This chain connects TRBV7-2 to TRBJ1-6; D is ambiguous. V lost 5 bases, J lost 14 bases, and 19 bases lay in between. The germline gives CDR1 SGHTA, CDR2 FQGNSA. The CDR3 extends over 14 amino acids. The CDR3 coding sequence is TGTGCCAGCAGCCCGAATAGACAACCACTTACCCTCCACTTT. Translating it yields CASSPNRQPLTLHF.

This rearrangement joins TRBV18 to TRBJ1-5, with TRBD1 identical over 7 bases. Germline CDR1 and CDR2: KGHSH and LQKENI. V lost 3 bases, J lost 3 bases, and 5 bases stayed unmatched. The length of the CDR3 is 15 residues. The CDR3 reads CASSPTGALNQPQHF. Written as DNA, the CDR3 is TGTGCCAGCTCACCTACAGGGGCCCTCAATCAGCCCCAGCATTTT.